This T cell receptor beta chain derives from a study of T-cell memory formation after mild COVID-19. Study conclusions and caveats: Contracting CD8+ clones were enriched in EMRA, CD4+ mainly in CM and EM. Several responding clones turned up in pre-infection memory, indicating that cross-reactive memory may have taken part. Contracting clones, day 15 to 85, had balanced CD4/CD8, and later expanders favored CD4+.

Concerning this clonotype: Its antigen is not known. A junction boundary mismatches the germline segment, possibly from a read error.

This CDR3 contains 13 residues. Germline CDR1 is MNHNY and CDR2 is SVGAGI (reference sequence). Researchers used 5'RACE with constant-segment primers to make TCR alpha and TCR beta cDNA libraries that carry sample barcodes and UMIs. Each CDR3 protein gets one entry after TCRdb re-called the 5' RACE reads with MiXCR. The data contain approximately 300,000 distinct CDR3 sequences, about 15% of them seen just once; the ten biggest clones take up approximately 23%. This sequence was found in a man aged 18 to 35 who had mild COVID-19 (a few samples of this study predate the infection). Cell type and time point are not known. Sequences were obtained from PBMCs or a T cell subset sorted from them (not recorded which). The chain links TRBV6-6 to TRBJ1-2; D is perhaps TRBD1 (5 bases). The CDR3 protein is CASSLGGPYSYTF. The CDR3 coding sequence is TGTGCCAGCAGTTTGGGGGGACCCTATAGCTACACCTTC.